This is a list of T cell receptor beta chains from one sample in a study of blood T cells in healthy people across ages. TCRdb passed the 5' RACE reads through MiXCR, listing each CDR3 protein once. The table records 780,000 or so distinct CDR3 sequences, around three fifths of them present only once. The sequenced sample consisted of blood. Receptors originate from a man aged 35-49 years in good health. Both conserved end residues are part of each CDR3. The order of the fields is J gene, clone size, V gene, D gene, CDR3 protein, CDR3 DNA. A D gene is named only where the DNA matches it firmly. Expanded clones are given a class, and other clones once, few, many or no size at all.

TRBJ2-7,.,TRBV21-1,.,CASIPGGPLTIPSYEQYF,TGTGCCAGCATCCCGGGGGGGCCGTTGACCATCCCCTCCTACGAGCAGTACTTC
TRBJ1-2,.,TRBV7-2,.,CASSVVGQGVGYTF,TGTGCCAGCAGCGTAGTAGGCCAGGGTGTGGGCTACACCTTC
TRBJ2-7,few,TRBV7-6,.,CASSLVDLEQYF,TGTGCCAGCAGCTTAGTGGACCTCGAGCAGTACTTC
TRBJ1-2,.,TRBV29-1,TRBD1,CSVEGQGFRGYTF,TGCAGCGTTGAAGGACAGGGATTCCGCGGCTACACCTTC
TRBJ1-2,.,TRBV24-1,.,CATSDSGLYDDGYTF,TGTGCCACCAGTGATTCGGGACTATATGATGACGGCTACACCTTC
TRBJ2-5,.,TRBV6-5,.,CASSARVSETQYF,TGTGCCAGCAGTGCCAGGGTCTCGGAGACCCAGTACTTC
TRBJ2-7,few,TRBV12-3/TRBV12-4,.,CASSPLRNEQYF,TGTGCCAGCAGCCCTTTAAGGAACGAGCAGTACTTC
TRBJ2-3,.,TRBV7-2,.,CASSLWKDTQYF,TGTGCCAGCAGCTTATGGAAGGATACGCAGTATTTT
TRBJ2-1,.,TRBV24-1,TRBD2,CATSDLTSGVEQFF,TGTGCCACCAGTGACCTGACTAGCGGGGTGGAGCAGTTCTTC
TRBJ1-2,.,TRBV5-1,TRBD1,CASSWDSDSSFYGYTF,TGCGCCAGCAGCTGGGACAGCGACTCCTCTTTCTATGGCTACACCTTC
TRBJ2-1,few,TRBV7-9,TRBD1,CASSQNRGRNEQFF,TGTGCCAGCAGCCAGAACAGGGGAAGGAATGAGCAGTTCTTC
TRBJ2-5,.,TRBV28,TRBD1,CAGQGRSGYATQYF,TGTGCCGGACAGGGGCGAAGTGGTTACGCGACCCAGTACTTC
TRBJ2-7,few,TRBV7-9,TRBD1,CASSQDRASSYEQYF,TGTGCCAGCAGCCAGGACAGGGCTAGCTCCTACGAGCAGTACTTC
TRBJ2-3,few,TRBV5-1,TRBD2,CASSTAGSDTQYF,TGCGCCTCAAGTACAGCGGGGTCCGATACGCAGTATTTT
TRBJ2-1,.,TRBV20-1,TRBD2,CSASSGLAGNEQFF,TGCAGTGCTAGCTCCGGGCTAGCGGGCAATGAGCAGTTCTTC
TRBJ2-1,.,TRBV7-2,.,CASSPDTGRNEQFF,TGTGCCAGCAGCCCAGACACAGGGAGGAATGAGCAGTTCTTC
TRBJ2-1,.,TRBV28,TRBD1,CASSPTGQAYNEQFF,TGTGCCAGCAGCCCAACGGGACAGGCCTACAATGAGCAGTTCTTC
TRBJ2-1,.,TRBV28,TRBD1,CASMVTGGAYNEQFF,TGTGCCAGCATGGTAACAGGGGGAGCCTACAATGAGCAGTTCTTC
TRBJ1-6,.,TRBV14,.,CASSQGTQSSYNSPLHF,TGTGCCAGCAGCCAAGGAACACAAAGCTCCTATAATTCACCCCTCCACTTT
TRBJ1-4,once,TRBV7-9,.,CASSPDSRREKLFF,TGTGCCAGCAGCCCCGACAGTCGTCGGGAAAAACTGTTTTTT
TRBJ2-1,.,TRBV12-3/TRBV12-4,.,CASSRGQYNEQFF,TGTGCCAGCAGTCGAGGACAGTACAATGAGCAGTTCTTC
TRBJ2-5,.,TRBV9,.,CASSVASTVLETQYF,TGTGCCAGCAGCGTAGCATCAACAGTCTTAGAGACCCAGTACTTC
TRBJ1-2,.,TRBV12-3/TRBV12-4,TRBD1,CASSRDSYYGYTF,TGTGCCAGCAGTCGGGACAGCTACTATGGCTACACCTTC
TRBJ2-1,.,TRBV7-2,TRBD2,CASSLQAGNTYNEQFF,TGTGCCAGCAGCTTGCAAGCGGGGAACACATACAATGAGCAGTTCTTC
TRBJ1-2,few,TRBV5-1,TRBD1,CASSPGQVDYGYTF,TGCGCCAGCAGCCCTGGACAGGTTGACTATGGCTACACCTTC
TRBJ1-4,.,TRBV6-6,.,CASSRGGSNEKLFF,TGTGCCAGCAGTAGAGGAGGTTCCAATGAAAAACTGTTTTTT
TRBJ2-5,once,TRBV28,TRBD1,CACSLLDRGQMAQYF,TGTGCCTGCAGTTTACTAGACAGGGGGCAGATGGCCCAGTACTTC
TRBJ2-1,.,TRBV7-9,TRBD2,CASSFTSGGYNEQFF,TGTGCCAGCAGCTTCACTAGCGGGGGCTACAATGAGCAGTTCTTC
TRBJ2-5,.,TRBV7-2,.,CASRGFRGLGETQYF,TGTGCCAGCCGAGGCTTCCGCGGCTTAGGAGAGACCCAGTACTTC
TRBJ1-2,.,TRBV20-1,.,CSARWLNYGYTF,TGCAGTGCTAGATGGTTAAACTATGGCTACACCTTC
TRBJ2-7,.,TRBV12-3/TRBV12-4,.,CASRKDSYEQYF,TGTGCCAGCAGGAAGGACTCCTACGAGCAGTACTTC
TRBJ2-1,few,TRBV29-1,.,CSVERGGFDNEQFF,TGCAGCGTTGAGAGGGGGGGGTTTGACAATGAGCAGTTCTTC
TRBJ1-4,.,TRBV5-1,.,CASSLIGEATNEKLFF,TGCGCCAGCAGCTTGATAGGGGAAGCAACTAATGAAAAACTGTTTTTT
TRBJ1-1,.,TRBV28,.,CASSFSLVGAFF,TGTGCCAGCAGTTTCAGTCTTGTGGGAGCTTTCTTT
TRBJ1-1,.,TRBV5-5,.,CASSLVPGTNTEAFF,TGTGCCAGCAGCTTGGTGCCCGGGACGAACACTGAAGCTTTCTTT
TRBJ2-7,.,TRBV10-3,TRBD1,CAISEWTGGYEQYF,TGTGCCATCAGTGAGTGGACAGGCGGCTACGAGCAGTACTTC
TRBJ1-4,.,TRBV4-3,.,CASSQDGWGTTNEKLFF,TGCGCCAGCAGCCAAGACGGTTGGGGCACAACTAATGAAAAACTGTTTTTT
TRBJ2-5,.,TRBV6-1,.,CASSETPTVLQETQYF,TGTGCCAGCAGTGAAACCCCAACAGTACTCCAAGAGACCCAGTACTTC
TRBJ1-2,.,TRBV12-3/TRBV12-4,TRBD1,CASSPDRGRDYGYTF,TGTGCCAGCAGCCCCGACAGGGGTCGGGACTATGGCTACACCTTC
TRBJ2-7,many,TRBV28,.,CASSSDSYEQYF,TGTGCCAGCAGTTCCGACTCCTACGAGCAGTACTTC
TRBJ2-1,.,TRBV6-1,TRBD1,CASSAGQGGYNEQFF,TGTGCCAGCAGTGCCGGACAGGGCGGGTACAATGAGCAGTTCTTC
TRBJ1-5,.,TRBV5-6,.,CASSSRGGAMNQPQHF,TGTGCCAGCAGCTCCCGTGGGGGGGCGATGAATCAGCCCCAGCATTTT
TRBJ2-1,.,TRBV7-2,.,CASSLAPPGAPIEQFF,TGTGCCAGCAGCTTAGCCCCTCCGGGAGCCCCCATTGAGCAGTTCTTC
TRBJ2-7,once,TRBV7-7,.,CASSFARDYEQYF,TGTGCCAGCAGCTTTGCCCGGGACTACGAGCAGTACTTC
TRBJ1-2,.,TRBV24-1,.,CATRNREDGYTF,TGTGCCACCAGGAACAGGGAGGATGGCTACACCTTC
TRBJ2-3,.,TRBV20-1,.,CSANGWGTQYF,TGCAGTGCCAACGGGTGGGGTACGCAGTATTTT
TRBJ2-3,once,TRBV7-2,.,CASSFGGSGVTDTQYF,TGTGCCAGCAGCTTTGGGGGCTCAGGGGTAACAGATACGCAGTATTTT
TRBJ2-5,.,TRBV7-6,.,CASSSQGRRQGWYQETQYF,TGTGCCAGCAGCTCCCAGGGGAGGCGACAGGGCTGGTACCAAGAGACCCAGTACTTC
TRBJ2-3,few,TRBV6-1,.,CASSEELAVSLSPDTQYF,TGTGCCAGCAGTGAAGAATTAGCTGTCTCGCTGTCTCCAGATACGCAGTATTTT
TRBJ1-1,.,TRBV14,.,CASSQNPGPNTEAFF,TGTGCCAGCAGCCAAAACCCAGGGCCGAACACTGAAGCTTTCTTT
TRBJ2-1,.,TRBV7-9,.,CASSRLGGYGEQFF,TGTGCCAGCAGCCGGCTGGGGGGCTACGGTGAGCAGTTCTTC
TRBJ1-5,.,TRBV6-2/TRBV6-3,.,CASSYSGTAPHQPQHF,TGTGCCAGCAGTTACTCCGGGACGGCTCCCCATCAGCCCCAGCATTTT
TRBJ2-5,few,TRBV6-2/TRBV6-3,TRBD2,CASRLAGGETQYF,TGTGCCAGCCGACTAGCGGGGGGAGAGACCCAGTACTTC
TRBJ2-1,.,TRBV6-2/TRBV6-3,.,CASSQDGEAYNEQFF,TGTGCCAGCAGCCAAGATGGCGAAGCCTACAATGAGCAGTTCTTC
TRBJ2-3,.,TRBV6-2/TRBV6-3,.,CASSPVTYTDTQYF,TGTGCCAGCAGTCCCGTAACATACACAGATACGCAGTATTTT
TRBJ1-2,.,TRBV27,TRBD1,CASKTGAANHGYTF,TGTGCCAGCAAGACAGGGGCAGCCAACCATGGCTACACCTTC
TRBJ2-1,.,TRBV6-4,TRBD2,CASSEGTSGLVDEQFF,TGTGCCAGCAGTGAGGGGACTAGCGGGTTGGTCGATGAGCAGTTCTTC